The 27 T cell receptor beta chains below were found in one sample sequenced in a study of blood T cell repertoires in COVID-19. Method: immunoSEQ multiplex PCR; TCRdb's copy keeps in-frame clones and lacks some. The sample includes about 160,000 clones, roughly 80% of them seen just once. Sequencing was performed on PBMCs or T cells enriched from blood (not recorded which). Source of these receptors: a woman aged 35 to 49 with acute COVID-19.

This chain connects TRBV7-9 to TRBJ2-3; D remains unclear. Germline V lookup: CDR1 SEHNR, CDR2 FQNEAQ (reference sequence). The CDR3 runs 14 residues. The V gene lost 4 bases and the J gene lost 0 bases, with 8 bases spanning the gap. CDR3: CASSSQLSTDTQYF. CDR3 DNA sequence: TGTGCCAGCAGCTCCCAACTTAGCACAGATACGCAGTATTTT.

The genes are TRBV6-1 and TRBJ2-1, with no clear D. The CDR3 sequence is 13 residues long. V lost 2 bases and J lost 3, with 5 bases in between. CDR1 is MNHNS, CDR2 SASEGT, per germline. The CDR3 protein is CASSELDYNEQFF. CDR3 coding DNA: TGTGCCAGCAGTGAATTAGACTACAATGAGCAGTTCTTC.

The chain employs TRBV3-1 (or the pseudogene TRBV3-2) and TRBJ1-4; maybe TRBD1 (6 bases). Trimming took off 2 bases at V and 7 bases at J, with 11 bases between the two ends. The CDR3 length is 14 residues. Germline V gene lookup returns CDR1 LGHDT and CDR2 YNNKEL (reference sequence). The CDR3, as DNA: TGTGCCAGCAGCCAAAGGGGGGAGGGTGAAAAACTGTTTTTT. Amino acid sequence: CASSQRGEGEKLFF.

The chain uses TRBV5-1 and TRBJ1-5; 7 bases are shared with TRBD1. CDR1 is SGHRS and CDR2 is YFSETQ in the germline V gene. This CDR3 region has 15 residues. V was pared by 0 bases and J by 2 bases, with 2 bases of the junction left unmatched. The CDR3 loop is CASSLGGTGNQPQHF. DNA of the CDR3: TGCGCCAGCAGCTTGGGGGGGACAGGCAATCAGCCCCAGCATTTT. The full variable domain, in which reference TRBV5-1 and TRBJ1-5 provide the parts outside the CDR3, is KAGVTQTPRYLIKTRGQQVTLSCSPISGHRSVSWYQQTPGQGLQFLFEYFSETQRNKGNFPGRFSGRQFSNSRSEMNVSTLELGDSALYLCASSLGGTGNQPQHFGDGTRLSIL.

This clone came up once. The rearrangement joins TRBV25-1 to TRBJ1-2; 7 positions match TRBD1. After removal of 8 bases from V and 8 bases from J, the junction contained 8 bases not matched to a gene. CDR1 is MGHDK and CDR2 is SYGVNS in the germline V gene. This CDR3 spans 12 amino acids. The CDR3 reads CASFITGVGYTF. CDR3 coding DNA: TGTGCCAGCTTTATAACAGGGGTAGGCTACACCTTC.

V and J are TRBV5-5 and TRBJ2-1, with 10 bases fitting TRBD2. The junction had 9 bases not matched to a gene; V was cut back by 4 bases and J by 8 bases. This CDR3 region has 15 residues. Germline V gene data show CDR1 as SGHKS and CDR2 as YYEKEE (reference sequence). As DNA, the CDR3 is TGTGCCAGCAGCCCTGCTAGCGGGAGCAAAGATGAGCAGTTCTTC. It encodes CASSPASGSKDEQFF.

This clone showed up many times. The chain uses TRBV2 and TRBJ2-7, with 10 bases fitting TRBD1. V lost 10 bases, J lost 4 bases, and 4 bases stayed unmatched. This CDR3 comprises 12 residues. In germline, CDR1 is SNHLY, CDR2 FYNNEI. The CDR3 nucleotides read TGTGCCACCGGGACAGGGGTTTACGAGCAGTACTTC. Encoded protein: CATGTGVYEQYF.

This chain connects TRBV4-1 to TRBJ2-6, with a weak D call TRBD1 (6 bases). Germline values: CDR1 MGHRA, CDR2 YSYEKL. The V end lost 0 bases, the J end lost 1 base, and 13 bases lay between the germline ends. CDR3 length: 18 amino acids. The CDR3 bases are TGCGCCAGCAGCCAAGACAGGGGTCGTCAGTCTGGGGCCAACGTCCTGACTTTC. This gives the protein CASSQDRGRQSGANVLTF.

This clone was picked up one time. V is TRBV2 and J is TRBJ1-6; D gene unclear. Looked up from germline, CDR1 is SNHLY and CDR2 is FYNNEI. CDR3 length equals 14 residues. V was shortened by 6 bases and J by 5 bases, with 11 bases between the two germline ends. CDR3: CASSLTENNSPLHF. The CDR3 DNA is TGTGCCAGCAGCCTCACTGAGAATAATTCACCCCTCCACTTT.

The genes are TRBV7-9 and TRBJ2-5; possible D gene TRBD2, 6 bases. The length of the CDR3 is 13 residues. The germline gives CDR1 SEHNR, CDR2 FQNEAQ (reference sequence). Trimming shortened V by 5 bases and J by 5 bases, and 12 bases separated the two germline ends. The CDR3 DNA is TGTGCCAGCAGCCGACTAGAGATGGAGACCCAGTACTTC. Translating gives CASSRLEMETQYF.

This clone was counted between two and nine times. The chain links TRBV18 to TRBJ2-6, with 8 positions matching TRBD1. Germline CDR1 and CDR2: KGHSH and LQKENI. V was clipped by 0 bases and J by 4 bases; unmatched bases: 8. The CDR3 covers 18 residues. The CDR3 sequence is CASSPPGQGLTGANVLTF. CDR3 coding DNA: TGTGCCAGCTCACCACCCGGACAGGGTTTGACCGGGGCCAACGTCCTGACTTTC.

In this sample, this clone turned up a few times. V gene TRBV7-2 combines with J gene TRBJ1-5; D is unresolved. Germline CDR1 SGHTA, CDR2 FQGNSA. This CDR3 is 16 amino acids long. The V gene lost 5 bases and the J gene lost 6 bases, with 20 bases spanning the gap. The CDR3 DNA sequence: TGTGCCAGCAGCGGGCTTGCTCGGGGAGCGGGTCAGCCCCAGCATTTT. It translates to CASSGLARGAGQPQHF.

V gene TRBV20-1 combines with J gene TRBJ2-1; 10 bases fit TRBD2. The CDR3 length is 14 residues. J was trimmed by 6 bases and V by 3 bases; bases with no gene match: 5. Germline V CDR1 and CDR2: DFQATT, SNEGSKA (reference sequence). CDR3 residues: CSASSSGSLNEQFF. CDR3 DNA sequence: TGCAGTGCTAGTTCTAGCGGGAGTCTCAATGAGCAGTTCTTC.

The chain is built from TRBV5-1 and TRBJ1-2, with TRBD1 matching 7 bases. Looked up from germline, CDR1 is SGHRS and CDR2 is YFSETQ. J lost 5 bases, V lost 1 base, and 11 bases had no gene match. The CDR3 covers 16 residues. CDR3 bases: TGCGCCAGCAGCTTGAATTTTCCAGGGGGACAGTATGGCTACACCTTC. It translates to CASSLNFPGGQYGYTF.

V usage is TRBV5-6 and J usage is TRBJ2-5; 7 bases are shared with TRBD1. The J segment lost 4 bases and the V segment lost 3 bases, leaving 6 bases of the junction unmatched. CDR1 is SGHDT and CDR2 is YYEEEE in the germline V gene. CDR3 size: 14 residues. The CDR3 reads CASSSDRDRETQYF. DNA for the CDR3: TGTGCCAGCAGCTCAGACAGGGATCGAGAGACCCAGTACTTC.

This rearrangement joins TRBV11-2 to TRBJ2-6, with TRBD1 as a possible D gene (5 bases). V lost 2 bases, J lost 3 bases, and 5 bases lay in between. Germline CDR1 SGHAT, CDR2 FQNNGV. This CDR3 spans 14 amino acids. CDR3 sequence: CASSLQGGANVLTF. The CDR3 nucleotides read TGTGCCAGCAGCTTACAGGGTGGGGCCAACGTCCTGACTTTC. The variable domain in full, completed from reference TRBV11-2 and TRBJ2-6, reads EAGVAQSPRYKIIEKRQSVAFWCNPISGHATLYWYQQILGQGPKLLIQFQNNGVVDDSQLPKDRFSAERLKGVDSTLKIQPAKLEDSAVYLCASSLQGGANVLTFGAGSRLTVL.

The rearrangement uses TRBV14 and TRBJ2-5, with 9 bases lining up with TRBD2. Germline-derived CDR1 and CDR2 are SGHDN and FVKESK. This CDR3 comprises 13 residues. V shed 4 bases, J shed 4 bases, and the junction held 1 base outside the gene matches. CDR3: CASSRRGGETQYF. The CDR3 DNA sequence: TGTGCCAGCAGCCGGCGGGGGGGAGAGACCCAGTACTTC.

The chain couples TRBV10-3 to TRBJ1-5; D might be TRBD1 (6 bases). V shed 9 bases and J shed 6 bases, with 15 bases lying between them. Looked up from germline, CDR1 is ENHRY and CDR2 is SYGVKD. This CDR3 contains 13 residues. The CDR3 here is CAIAGDAGQPQHF. The CDR3 nucleotides are TGTGCCATAGCAGGGGACGCTGGTCAGCCCCAGCATTTT.

This chain joins TRBV20-1 and TRBJ2-6; tentatively, D is TRBD2 (6 bases). The V gene's germline CDR1 is DFQATT and CDR2 SNEGSKA (reference sequence). This CDR3 is built from 15 residues. Deletions cut 3 bases from V and 0 bases from J, with 9 bases between. CDR3 in amino acids: CSASRGGSGANVLTF. The CDR3 DNA sequence: TGCAGTGCTAGTAGGGGAGGCTCTGGGGCCAACGTCCTGACTTTC.

The V call is TRBV11-2, the J call TRBJ2-7; the D gene is possibly TRBD2 (5 bases). Germline lookup yields CDR1 SGHAT and CDR2 FQNNGV. The CDR3 is made up of 15 amino acids. Between the trimmed V and J ends, which lost 4 bases and 8 bases, there was a span of 21 bases. CDR3 DNA sequence: TGTGCCAGCAGCTCCCCTCGGGGAGCCGCTGAGAAGCAGTACTTC. This sequence encodes CASSSPRGAAEKQYF.

The V gene is TRBV3-1 (or the pseudogene TRBV3-2), the J gene TRBJ2-1; D not certain. The germline V gene has CDR1 LGHDT and CDR2 YNNKEL (reference sequence). The V gene lost 1 base and the J gene lost 3 bases, with 16 bases spanning the gap. The CDR3 covers 17 residues. CDR3 sequence: CASSQGFPATRYNEQFF. In DNA form, the CDR3 reads TGTGCCAGCAGCCAAGGGTTCCCAGCGACCCGCTACAATGAGCAGTTCTTC.

The chain is built from TRBV6-6 and TRBJ2-1; D is unresolved. The CDR3 is 14 amino acids. V was pared by 0 bases and J by 4 bases, with 7 bases between. Germline V gene lookup returns CDR1 MNHNY and CDR2 SVGAGI (reference sequence). DNA of the CDR3: TGTGCCAGCAGTTACTCGCTGGAGTACAATGAGCAGTTCTTC. This codes for CASSYSLEYNEQFF.

Only a few counts were recorded for this clone. CDR3 loop: CASRRTRTDYEQYF. In DNA form, the CDR3 reads TGTGCCAGCAGGCGGACAAGAACCGACTACGAGCAGTACTTC. The chain joins TRBV2 to TRBJ2-7, with a tentative D call TRBD1 (5 bases). The CDR3 is 14 amino acids. V gave up 6 bases and J gave up 3 bases, with 15 bases separating them. Germline V gene data show CDR1 as SNHLY and CDR2 as FYNNEI. Complete variable domain (other parts from reference TRBV2 and TRBJ2-7): EPEVTQTPSHQVTQMGQEVILRCVPISNHLYFYWYRQILGQKVEFLVSFYNNEISEKSEIFDDQFSVERPDGSNFTLKIRSTKLEDSAMYFCASRRTRTDYEQYFGPGTRLTVT.

V gene TRBV5-1 combines with J gene TRBJ1-3, with 7 bases aligning to TRBD1. Germline values: CDR1 SGHRS, CDR2 YFSETQ. Unmatched junction bases numbered 9, after V lost 4 bases and J lost 8 bases. The CDR3 is 14 amino acids. The CDR3 region has the DNA TGCGCCAGCAGCCCCGGACAGGCGGTAGACACCATATATTTT. This encodes CASSPGQAVDTIYF.

The rearrangement uses TRBV6-1 and TRBJ1-1, with D maybe TRBD1 (5 bases). There are 15 residues in the CDR3. Trimming cost V 2 bases and J 4 bases, with 14 bases left between them. Germline CDR1 MNHNS, CDR2 SASEGT. The CDR3 region has the DNA TGTGCCAGCAGTGAACGTCAGGGTTCCGGCACTGAAGCTTTCTTT. Amino acids: CASSERQGSGTEAFF.

The J gene is TRBJ2-7, the V gene TRBV10-3; D is uncertain. CDR1 is ENHRY, CDR2 SYGVKD, per germline. Trimming shortened V by 4 bases and J by 7 bases, and 17 bases separated the two germline ends. There are 14 residues in the CDR3. The CDR3 here is CAISALRQEQEQYF. CDR3 coding DNA: TGTGCCATCAGTGCCCTACGGCAGGAACAGGAGCAGTACTTC.

This chain connects TRBV7-8 to TRBJ2-3; TRBD2 matches at 13 bases. The germline CDR1 and CDR2 sequences are SGHVS and FQNEAQ. V dropped 1 base and J dropped 8; count of bases not matched to a gene: 9. This CDR3 is 17 amino acids long. CDR3 amino acids: CASSLDPTSGRAGTQYF. The DNA of the CDR3 is TGTGCCAGCAGCTTAGACCCCACTAGCGGGAGGGCCGGTACGCAGTATTTT. The whole variable domain, remainder taken from reference TRBV7-8 and TRBJ2-3, is GAGVSQSPRYKVAKRGQDVALRCDPISGHVSLFWYQQALGQGPEFLTYFQNEAQLDKSGLPSDRFFAERPEGSVSTLKIQRTQQEDSAVYLCASSLDPTSGRAGTQYFGPGTRLTVL.